These 27 T cell receptor beta chains were sequenced from one sample in a study of CD8+ T cells in alopecia areata. Extracted from the samples, RNA was reverse transcribed into cDNA to serve as the sequencing template. TCRdb's copy holds only in-frame clones and misses some; the assay was immunoSEQ multiplex PCR. The sample has around 250,000 clones, around two thirds seen once. The sequencing used CD4+ T cells sorted from blood, collected at week 0. The receptors were sampled from a human donor with alopecia areata.

This clone was recorded a few times. The sample has other DNA sequences that encode this CDR3 too. The chain links TRBV6-1 to TRBJ1-2; no clear D. V was cut by 4 bases and J by 8 bases, with 8 bases left in between. The CDR3 is made up of 11 amino acids. Looked up from germline, CDR1 is MNHNS and CDR2 is SASEGT. The CDR3 DNA follows: TGTGCCAGCAGTGCCGTAGGGGGCTACACCTTC. This codes for CASSAVGGYTF.

The chain couples TRBV4-1 to TRBJ2-3; D is ambiguous. Germline CDR1 MGHRA, CDR2 YSYEKL. Trimming cost V 3 bases and J 6 bases, with 7 bases left between them. The CDR3 has 12 residues. As DNA, the CDR3 is TGCGCCAGCAGCCATCCACAGGATACGCAGTATTTT. Protein: CASSHPQDTQYF.

For the CDR3, the DNA is TGTGCCAGCAGTTTATTGGGGACAGGGTCCAATGAGCAGTTCTTC. Amino acid sequence: CASSLLGTGSNEQFF. This chain uses TRBV27 with TRBJ2-1, with 9 positions matching TRBD1. V lost 1 base to trimming and J lost 6 bases; unmatched junction nucleotides: 4. Germline V gene sequence: CDR1 MNHEY, CDR2 SMNVEV (reference sequence). This CDR3 contains 15 residues.

In its sample, this clone was seen a few times. The CDR3 nucleotides read TGCAGCGGACAGCGGAGCCAAGAGACCCAGTACTTC. Its protein product is CSGQRSQETQYF. This chain connects TRBV29-1 to TRBJ2-5; D is tentatively TRBD1 or TRBD2 (5 bases each). The CDR3 totals 12 residues. With 7 bases removed from V and 1 base from J, the gap between germline ends came to 10 bases. Looked up from germline, CDR1 is SQVTM and CDR2 is ANQGSEA.

This chain uses TRBV30 with TRBJ1-6; TRBD1 might be the D (6 bases). The V end lost 2 bases, the J end lost 3 bases, and 14 bases lay between the germline ends. This CDR3 spans 16 amino acids. Germline-derived CDR1 and CDR2 are GTSNPN and SVGIG (reference sequence). The CDR3 region is CAWSSGRGGYNSPLHF. In nucleotides, the CDR3 is TGTGCCTGGAGTTCTGGCAGGGGCGGCTATAATTCACCCCTCCACTTT.

The chain uses TRBV30 and TRBJ2-3; D may be TRBD1 (5 bases). V was trimmed by 5 bases and J by 0 bases, leaving 12 bases between them. This CDR3 spans 14 amino acids. Germline V gives CDR1 GTSNPN, CDR2 SVGIG (reference sequence). The CDR3 DNA follows: TGTGCCTGGGGACAAGGCCTTAGCACAGATACGCAGTATTTT. Translating it yields CAWGQGLSTDTQYF.

The chain recombines TRBV6-5 with TRBJ2-6; D ambiguous. V dropped 4 bases and J dropped 0 bases, with 4 bases sitting between them. This CDR3 spans 14 amino acids. Germline V gene sequence: CDR1 MNHEY, CDR2 SVGAGI. The CDR3 is CASSWASGANVLTF. In DNA form, the CDR3 reads TGTGCCAGCAGTTGGGCCTCTGGGGCCAACGTCCTGACTTTC.

V is TRBV4-2 and J is TRBJ1-6; D gene uncertain. Germline V CDR1 and CDR2: LGHNA, YNFKEQ. The CDR3 length is 15 residues. Trimming cost V 4 bases and J 7 bases, with 14 bases left between them. The CDR3 sequence: CASSPLGGNNSPLHF. The DNA for the CDR3 is TGTGCCAGCAGCCCGCTCGGAGGGAACAATTCACCCCTCCACTTT.

V and J are TRBV6-6 and TRBJ2-7, with 9 positions matching TRBD1. The CDR3 covers 13 residues. The germline CDR1 and CDR2 sequences are MNHNY and SVGAGI (reference sequence). J was trimmed by 5 bases and V by 8 bases; bases with no gene match: 7. CDR3 in amino acids: CASLSRDRDEQYF. The CDR3 coding sequence is TGTGCCAGCCTATCGCGGGACAGGGACGAGCAGTACTTC.

The rearrangement uses TRBV29-1 and TRBJ2-7, with 7 bases fitting TRBD1. Germline CDR1 and CDR2: SQVTM and ANQGSEA. Trimming at V came to 7 bases and at J to 2 bases, leaving 5 bases not matched to a gene. The CDR3 has 12 residues. The CDR3 region has the DNA TGCAGCGGCCGGGACAGTACCTACGAGCAGTACTTC. It specifies CSGRDSTYEQYF.

The chain joins TRBV15 to TRBJ1-1; no definite D call. Trimming took 1 base from V and 1 from J, leaving 10 bases between them. Germline loops: CDR1 LNHNV, CDR2 YYDKDF (reference sequence). This CDR3 contains 15 residues. CDR3 sequence (DNA): TGTGCCACCAGCAGAGTAGACGGTCGGAACACTGAAGCTTTCTTT. Protein product: CATSRVDGRNTEAFF.

CDR3 in DNA: TGCGCCAGCAGCTCGGGACAGCCGCTTTACGAGCAGTACTTC. This sequence encodes CASSSGQPLYEQYF. The V call is TRBV5-1, the J call TRBJ2-7; the match to TRBD1 covers 7 bases. There are 14 residues in the CDR3. CDR1 is SGHRS, CDR2 YFSETQ, per germline. V lost 3 bases, J lost 4 bases, and 7 bases stayed unmatched.

The rearrangement uses TRBV27 and TRBJ1-6; possible D gene TRBD1, 6 bases. Trimming took off 2 bases at V and 9 bases at J, with 11 bases between the two ends. The CDR3 covers 14 residues. CDR1 MNHEY and CDR2 SMNVEV come from the germline V gene (reference sequence). This CDR3 reads CASSLAGAGSPLHF. In nucleotides, the CDR3 is TGTGCCAGCAGTTTAGCAGGGGCGGGTTCACCCCTCCACTTT.

This clone has only a few counts. This rearrangement joins TRBV15 to TRBJ1-5, with a tentative D call TRBD1 (5 bases). Trimming stripped 6 bases from V and 7 bases from J, with 13 bases between. The CDR3 has 13 residues. CDR1 and CDR2 from the germline V gene are LNHNV and YYDKDF (reference sequence). The CDR3 loop is CATRPMAGQPQHF. The CDR3 DNA reads as TGTGCCACCAGGCCGATGGCAGGGCAGCCCCAGCATTTT.

A few counts support this clone. The chain recombines TRBV27 with TRBJ1-6; D gene ambiguous. Germline values: CDR1 MNHEY, CDR2 SMNVEV (reference sequence). The ends were cut back, 3 bases at V and 5 bases at J, with 2 bases in the middle. The CDR3 runs to 12 residues. CDR3 in amino acids: CASSFNNSPLHF. The CDR3 DNA is TGTGCCAGCAGTTTCAATAATTCACCCCTCCACTTT.

In this sample, this clone turned up a few times. The V gene is TRBV14, the J gene TRBJ1-4, with D uncertain. CDR1 SGHDN and CDR2 FVKESK come from the germline V gene. The CDR3 length is 15 residues. Trimming removed 1 base at V and 3 bases at J, with 9 bases between. The CDR3: CASSQVALANEKLFF. CDR3 sequence (DNA): TGTGCCAGCAGCCAAGTGGCTTTGGCTAATGAAAAACTGTTTTTT.

The genes are TRBV5-6 and TRBJ2-1; 7 positions match TRBD2. CDR1 is SGHDT, CDR2 YYEEEE, per germline. The CDR3 is 16 amino acids. The V and J ends lost 2 bases and 3 bases, in that order; junction bases with no gene match: 8. CDR3 sequence reads: CASSFGAGRNYNEQFF. Written as DNA, the CDR3 is TGTGCCAGCAGCTTCGGAGCGGGGAGAAACTACAATGAGCAGTTCTTC.

The CDR3 nucleotides are TGTGCCAGCAGCTTAGAGAGCTATGGCTACACCTTC. This encodes CASSLESYGYTF. This chain uses TRBV7-9 with TRBJ1-2; D remains unclear. The CDR3 is made up of 12 amino acids. V lost 1 base to trimming and J lost 4 bases, with 4 bases between them. Germline V lookup: CDR1 SEHNR, CDR2 FQNEAQ (reference sequence).

V gene TRBV18 combines with J gene TRBJ2-1; D may be TRBD2 (5 bases). Germline assignment: CDR1 KGHSH and CDR2 LQKENI. The CDR3 length is 15 residues. The V end was cut by 2 bases, the J end by 7 bases, with 15 bases between. The DNA for the CDR3 is TGTGCCAGCTCACCAACCTCGCTAGCTAGGAATGAGCAGTTCTTC. As protein: CASSPTSLARNEQFF.

In its sample, this clone was seen once. This chain links TRBV29-1 with TRBJ1-1; D is ambiguous. Germline CDR1 SQVTM, CDR2 ANQGSEA. Trimming pared 1 base from V and 4 bases from J, leaving 10 bases between. The CDR3 extends over 13 amino acids. CDR3 nucleotides: TGCAGCGTTGAAGCAGAGCCGGTCACTGAAGCTTTCTTT. Its translation is CSVEAEPVTEAFF.

This clone was counted between two and nine times. The gene calls are TRBV25-1 and TRBJ1-2; D gene ambiguous. The ends were cut back, 7 bases at V and 2 bases at J, with 5 bases in the middle. CDR1 is MGHDK, CDR2 SYGVNS, per germline. The CDR3 has 11 residues. The CDR3 nucleotides read TGTGCCAGCACCGGCAACTATGGCTACACCTTC. Its translation: CASTGNYGYTF.

CDR3 sequence (DNA): TGTGCCACCAGCAGGGACCCGGGGTCCTACAATGAGCAGTTCTTC. Translation: CATSRDPGSYNEQFF. The rearrangement joins TRBV15 to TRBJ2-1, with D possibly matching TRBD2 (5 bases). Per germline, CDR1 LNHNV and CDR2 YYDKDF (reference sequence). The V gene lost 3 bases and the J gene lost 1 base, with 10 bases spanning the gap. The CDR3 has 15 residues.

The V call is TRBV5-1, the J call TRBJ1-2; D unclear. This CDR3 comprises 15 residues. Germline loops: CDR1 SGHRS, CDR2 YFSETQ. The V end lost 3 bases, the J end lost 0 bases, and 12 bases lay between the germline ends. For the CDR3, the DNA is TGCGCCAGCAGCTCTCCAAACTCGGCTAACTATGGCTACACCTTC. It is translated as CASSSPNSANYGYTF.

This chain uses TRBV5-1 with TRBJ2-7; TRBD2 aligns across 7 bases. CDR3 size: 14 residues. CDR1 is SGHRS, CDR2 YFSETQ, per germline. Unmatched junction bases numbered 7, after V lost 4 bases and J lost 3 bases. CDR3 in DNA: TGCGCCAGCAGCCCGGGGGGACCCGACTACGAGCAGTACTTC. Protein sequence: CASSPGGPDYEQYF.

The chain is built from TRBV5-1 and TRBJ2-3; no firm D call. CDR1 and CDR2 from the germline V gene are SGHRS and YFSETQ. The CDR3 has 14 amino acids. With 1 base removed from V and 2 bases from J, the gap between germline ends came to 8 bases. The CDR3 here is CASSLSGDTDTQYF. In nucleotides, the CDR3 is TGCGCCAGCAGCTTGAGTGGGGACACAGATACGCAGTATTTT.

The chain combines TRBV29-1 with TRBJ2-3; D unresolved. From germline, CDR1 is SQVTM and CDR2 ANQGSEA. CDR3 length equals 13 residues. Deletions cut 4 bases from V and 0 bases from J, with 8 bases between. CDR3 coding DNA: TGCAGCGTTGGCCCCGGGAGCACAGATACGCAGTATTTT. Residues: CSVGPGSTDTQYF.

The genes are TRBV5-1 and TRBJ1-2, with D uncertain. The CDR3 is made up of 16 amino acids. The V gene lost 1 base and the J gene lost 6 bases, with 19 bases spanning the gap. Germline V lookup: CDR1 SGHRS, CDR2 YFSETQ. The DNA for the CDR3 is TGCGCCAGCAGCTTGTACGCAGTGGGCATGGTCGATGGCTACACCTTC. Translation: CASSLYAVGMVDGYTF.